This TCR beta chain is from a study of vaccination and CD4 T cells after COVID-19. Study summary: Nine convalescent patients had mild and one had severe PCR-confirmed SARS-CoV-2 disease. Post-vaccine sample collection happened at a median of roughly 72 days after dose two, ranging 14 to 241.

In this sample, this clonotype turned up once. What it recognizes is unknown. Treatment defined: approximately 9-day PBMC culture with coronavirus spike peptide pools or control peptides (ViraFEST assay). Cultured CD4+ T cell DNA was sequenced using the Oncomine TCR Beta short-read assay. TCRdb fed the PCR reads into MiXCR, producing one record per CDR3 protein. Of thousands of distinct CDR3 sequences in the sample, 40% to 55% were seen once. The V end lost 0 bases, the J end lost 5 bases, and 24 bases lay between the germline ends. The CDR3 has 19 amino acids. The origin of this receptor is a human donor who had recovered from COVID-19. The V and J genes are TRBV12-3 or TRBV12-4 and TRBJ2-3, with TRBD1 as a possible D gene (5 bases). Sequencing input: CD4+ T cells from blood, cultured in vitro. CDR3 sequence reads: CASSLALQEAGSWGDTQYF. The CDR3 DNA reads as TGTGCCAGCAGTTTAGCTCTCCAGGAAGCAGGGTCTTGGGGAGATACGCAGTATTTT.